This T cell receptor beta chain was obtained from a study of blood T cell repertoires in COVID-19. In the study's own analysis: Nucleated cell counts were estimated from reference gene primer amplification. Profiling relied on immunoSEQ multiplex PCR, and the TCRdb table lists in-frame clones only, not all of them. V and J calls and clone size are copied from that table; D and trimming were computed from the DNA. The sample gives about 120,000 clones, about 83% of which show up once; more than 2% is in the top ten. CDR3 size: 15 residues. Per the germline V gene, CDR1 is SEHNR and CDR2 is FQNEAQ (reference sequence). This clone occurred a few times. Germline and junction disagree at one end, which may indicate a read error.

Sequences were obtained from peripheral blood. The V gene is TRBV7-9, the J gene TRBJ2-5; 9 bases map to TRBD1. This sequence was found in a woman aged 50 to 65 with acute or convalescent COVID-19. This CDR3 is CASGLTGGSLETQYF. CDR3 DNA sequence: TGTGCCAGCGGCTTGACAGGGGGAAGTCTAGAGACCCAGTACTTC.